Each of the 7 T cell receptor beta chains below was sequenced from the same sample in a study of control samples from healthy donors and cancer patients. The method was immunoSEQ multiplex PCR; TCRdb's version includes in-frame clones alone and lacks a portion of them. The sample holds over 50,000 clones, about 96% seen once. Sequencing was carried out using blood. The receptors originated from a woman between 18 and 29 years old in good health.

The CDR3: CSVGGHFYNEQFF. CDR3 in DNA: TGCAGCGTTGGGGGCCATTTCTACAATGAGCAGTTCTTC. The chain carries TRBV29-1 and TRBJ2-1, with D maybe TRBD1 (5 bases). Germline lookup yields CDR1 SQVTM and CDR2 ANQGSEA. There are 13 residues in the CDR3. Trimming removed 4 bases from V and 3 bases from J, with 10 bases in between.

The chain uses TRBV12-3 or TRBV12-4 and TRBJ1-2; unclear D gene. Trimming removed 7 bases from V and 8 bases from J, with 17 bases in between. This CDR3 is built from 13 residues. CDR3 sequence reads: CASIPDIPEGYTF. In DNA, the CDR3 is TGTGCCAGCATCCCTGACATCCCGGAGGGCTACACCTTC.

J is TRBJ2-5 and V is TRBV6-6; TRBD1 is a possible D gene (6 bases). Germline assignment: CDR1 MNHNY and CDR2 SVGAGI (reference sequence). V was shortened by 2 bases and J by 2 bases, with 6 bases between the two germline ends. This CDR3 is built from 13 residues. The CDR3 nucleotides read TGTGCCAGCAGTTACGGGACACAAGAGACCCAGTACTTC. Its protein is CASSYGTQETQYF.

This chain's CDR3 is CASSEPGRTGGNEQFF. For the CDR3, the DNA is TGCGCCAGCAGTGAGCCGGGTAGGACAGGGGGAAATGAGCAGTTCTTC. The gene calls are TRBV10-1 and TRBJ2-1; 10 bases are a match to TRBD1. J was trimmed by 7 bases and V by 2 bases; bases with no gene match: 8. The CDR3 loop spans 16 amino acids. Germline V gene lookup returns CDR1 WNHNN and CDR2 SYGVQD (reference sequence).

This rearrangement joins TRBV30 to TRBJ1-4; D is uncertain. Germline-derived CDR1 and CDR2 are GTSNPN and SVGIG (reference sequence). V was clipped by 0 bases and J by 3 bases, with 8 bases between them. The CDR3 runs to 14 residues. Here the CDR3 reads CAWSVGLANEKLFF. The CDR3 nucleotides read TGTGCCTGGAGTGTAGGGCTGGCTAATGAAAAACTGTTTTTT.

This chain links TRBV5-5 with TRBJ2-6; TRBD1 is a possible D gene (6 bases). V lost 7 bases and J lost 1, with 27 bases in between. The germline CDR1 and CDR2 sequences are SGHKS and YYEKEE (reference sequence). The CDR3 length is 20 residues. The CDR3 bases are TGTGCCAGCCAAACTTTCAGCAGCCCAGGGGCCCCTTCTGGGGCCAACGTCCTGACTTTC. As protein: CASQTFSSPGAPSGANVLTF.

The gene calls are TRBV5-6 and TRBJ1-3; 7 positions match TRBD1. The CDR3 sequence is 16 residues long. Germline loops: CDR1 SGHDT, CDR2 YYEEEE. J lost 2 bases, V lost 3 bases, and 8 bases had no gene match. CDR3 nucleotides: TGTGCCAGCAGCTCCCGAACGACAGGGACTGGAAACACCATATATTTT. Translation gives CASSSRTTGTGNTIYF.